A selection of T cell receptor beta chains follows, all from one sample in a study of control samples from healthy donors and cancer patients. Assay used: immunoSEQ multiplex PCR; TCRdb lists only in-frame clones, some missing. The profile shows approximately 93,000 clones, 85% to 90% of them singletons. Sequenced: PBMCs. The source of these receptors is a woman between 50 and 59 years old with colorectal cancer. CDR3s include the opening cysteine and the closing phenylalanine or tryptophan. Each record gives: J gene, clone size, V gene, D gene, CDR3 DNA, CDR3 protein. A D gene is named only where the DNA matches it firmly. Clone size is stated in some rows and not others, as once, few, many or a class when expanded.

TRBJ2-6 . TRBV12-5 TRBD1 TGTGCTAGTGGTCCTCGGGACAGGGGACCATCGGACGGCTCTGGGGCCAACGTCCTGACTTTC CASGPRDRGPSDGSGANVLTF
TRBJ1-3 . TRBV5-6 TRBD1 TGTGCCAGCAGCTCGACAGGGCTTGGTGGAAACACCATATATTTT CASSSTGLGGNTIYF
TRBJ2-3 . TRBV3-1/TRBV3-2 TRBD2 TGTGCCAGCAGCCGCCAAAGAATCCGAGCGGGGGACTCAGATACGCAGTATTTT CASSRQRIRAGDSDTQYF
TRBJ1-1 . TRBV18 TRBD1 TGTGCCAGCTCACCACCACAGGGGTACACTGAAGCTTTCTTT CASSPPQGYTEAFF
TRBJ1-1 . TRBV29-1 . TGCAGCGTGAGCAACGGGAACACTGAAGCTTTCTTT CSVSNGNTEAFF
TRBJ2-5 . TRBV4-3 TRBD2 TGCGCCAGCAGCCAACAACTAGCGGGGGGGGGAGAGACCCAGTACTTC CASSQQLAGGGETQYF
TRBJ1-1 . TRBV5-1 . TGCGCCAGCAGCTTCGGGGGGAGTATGAACACTGAAGCTTTCTTT CASSFGGSMNTEAFF
TRBJ2-1 few TRBV12-3/TRBV12-4 . TGTGCCAGCAGTTTAGACGCACAGGGACAGTTCTTC CASSLDAQGQFF
TRBJ1-1 . TRBV19 . TGTGCCAGTACTGGGGGAGCAGGGATGCCCACTGAAGCTTTCTTT CASTGGAGMPTEAFF
TRBJ1-2 . TRBV6-5 TRBD1 TGTGCCAGCAGCGGACAGGGGGCGGGAGGCTACACCTTC CASSGQGAGGYTF
TRBJ1-5 few TRBV5-6 . TGTGCCAGCAGCTTTGGTCCGAACAATCAGCCCCAGCATTTT CASSFGPNNQPQHF
TRBJ2-3 . TRBV5-1 . TGCGCCAGCAGCCCGAGGGCTGGTCGCACAGATACGCAGTATTTT CASSPRAGRTDTQYF
TRBJ2-1 large TRBV11-3 TRBD1 TGTGCCAGCAGTCCAGGGGGACAGGGGGATATTAATGAGCAGTTCTTC CASSPGGQGDINEQFF
TRBJ1-3 . TRBV2 . TGTGCCAGCAGTGAAGGGGGGGCAGGAAACACCATATATTTT CASSEGGAGNTIYF
TRBJ1-5 . TRBV27 . TGTGCCAGCAGTTTCGTAATGGGTCAGCCCCAGCATTTT CASSFVMGQPQHF
TRBJ1-3 . TRBV12-5 . TGTGCTAGTGGTTTGAACCCAGGGGTGGGGGACACCATATATTTT CASGLNPGVGDTIYF